This T cell receptor beta chain is from a study of shared clonotypes between healthy human individuals. Assay used: immunoSEQ multiplex PCR; TCRdb lists only in-frame clones, some missing. The sample includes 1.5 million to 2.5 million clones, about 95% of them seen just once. The naive CD8 population came from CD45RO-negative cells selected for CCR7, without terminally differentiated effector memory CD45RA+ cells. The V gene lost 4 bases and the J gene lost 2 bases, with 10 bases spanning the gap. CDR3 length equals 13 residues. Germline CDR1 reads SGHDT; CDR2 reads YYEEEE. Of note for this clone: Other nucleotide sequences in the sample specify the same CDR3.

The sample consisted of naive CD8+ T cells sorted from blood. This rearrangement joins TRBV5-6 to TRBJ2-7, with D possibly being TRBD1 (6 bases). The sequence came from a man in his late teens or twenties in good health. The CDR3 DNA reads TGTGCCAGCAGCCCCGGGACAACCTACGAGCAGTACTTC. Translated, it gives CASSPGTTYEQYF.